The 28 T cell receptor beta chains presented below share a single source sample, sequenced in a study of T cell responses to AZD1222 COVID-19 vaccine. Sequenced by immunoSEQ multiplex PCR; TCRdb stores in-frame clones only, minus some. This table has about 140,000 clones, around nine tenths appearing once. The sample here was peripheral blood, taken on day 0 of AZD1222 vaccination. The receptor source for this set is an adult in good health.

The chain couples TRBV7-9 to TRBJ2-1; D not certain. Trimming left V 7 bases short and J 7 bases short, with 8 bases between. The CDR3 has 11 amino acids. Per the germline V gene, CDR1 is SEHNR and CDR2 is FQNEAQ (reference sequence). CDR3 loop: CASTPRNEQFF. CDR3 in DNA: TGTGCCAGCACCCCAAGGAATGAGCAGTTCTTC.

The chain carries TRBV4-2 and TRBJ2-7; no firm D call. V was pared by 1 base and J by 4 bases, with 14 bases between. CDR1 is LGHNA and CDR2 is YNFKEQ in the germline V gene. The CDR3 is made up of 15 amino acids. CDR3 nucleotide sequence: TGTGCCAGCAGCCAAGGGGATAGGGTTGGATACGAGCAGTACTTC. Protein product: CASSQGDRVGYEQYF.

The chain links TRBV24-1 to TRBJ2-3, with TRBD2 as a possible D gene (6 bases). Per the germline V gene, CDR1 is KGHDR and CDR2 is SFDVKD. This CDR3 contains 14 residues. Trimming pared 2 bases from V and 6 bases from J, leaving 11 bases between. CDR3 protein: CATSDYPGGDTQYF. In nucleotides, the CDR3 is TGTGCCACCAGTGATTACCCAGGAGGGGATACGCAGTATTTT.

The chain recombines TRBV6-5 with TRBJ2-1, with TRBD2 identical over 10 bases. This CDR3 is built from 13 residues. V lost 6 bases and J lost 5; bases outside the gene matches: 1. Germline CDR1 is MNHEY and CDR2 is SVGAGI. CDR3 sequence (DNA): TGTGCCAGCAGAGGACTAGCGGACAATGAGCAGTTCTTC. Translating it yields CASRGLADNEQFF.

The chain links TRBV18 to TRBJ2-1; 10 bases agree with TRBD2. Looked up from germline, CDR1 is KGHSH and CDR2 is LQKENI. J lost 4 bases, V lost 4 bases, and 4 bases had no gene match. CDR3 size: 15 residues. In DNA form, the CDR3 reads TGTGCCAGCTCACTGACTAGCGGGTTATACAATGAGCAGTTCTTC. Encoded protein: CASSLTSGLYNEQFF.

This rearrangement joins TRBV4-2 to TRBJ1-5; perhaps TRBD1 as D (6 bases). Germline V gene lookup returns CDR1 LGHNA and CDR2 YNFKEQ. Between the trimmed V and J ends, which lost 0 bases and 1 base, there was a span of 19 bases. CDR3 length: 19 residues. The CDR3: CASSQELGSVGGSNQPQHF. DNA of the CDR3: TGTGCCAGCAGCCAAGAACTGGGCAGCGTCGGGGGCAGCAATCAGCCCCAGCATTTT.

J is TRBJ1-2 and V is TRBV19; no definite D call. The ends were cut back, 3 bases at V and 0 bases at J, with 8 bases in the middle. The CDR3 is 14 amino acids. Germline CDR1 reads LNHDA; CDR2 reads SQIVND (reference sequence). The CDR3 is CASSIQRSNYGYTF. In DNA form, the CDR3 reads TGTGCCAGTAGTATTCAACGATCTAACTATGGCTACACCTTC.

The chain couples TRBV27 to TRBJ1-1; 11 bases are a match to TRBD1. CDR3 length: 17 residues. V was clipped by 1 base and J by 0 bases; unmatched bases: 4. Germline lookup yields CDR1 MNHEY and CDR2 SMNVEV (reference sequence). CDR3 sequence (DNA): TGTGCCAGCAGTTTATTGGGGACAGGGGGACTGAACACTGAAGCTTTCTTT. Encoded protein: CASSLLGTGGLNTEAFF.

The chain is built from TRBV4-1 and TRBJ1-5, with D possibly TRBD1 on 6 matching bases. Trimming took off 4 bases at V and 6 bases at J, with 13 bases between the two ends. CDR3 size: 14 residues. Germline V gene data show CDR1 as MGHRA and CDR2 as YSYEKL. CDR3 loop: CASSPRGKGQPQHF. In nucleotides, the CDR3 is TGCGCCAGCAGCCCCAGGGGAAAAGGTCAGCCCCAGCATTTT.

V is TRBV5-1 and J is TRBJ2-1, with 9 bases fitting TRBD2. CDR1 is SGHRS, CDR2 YFSETQ, per germline. The CDR3 covers 16 residues. V trimming: 4 bases; J trimming: 6 bases; junction bases outside the gene matches: 11. The CDR3 DNA reads TGCGCCAGCAGCCTGAGGGCGGGGGGGTACCCCAATGAGCAGTTCTTC. This gives the protein CASSLRAGGYPNEQFF.

This clone was detected only once. V usage is TRBV9 and J usage is TRBJ2-3, with 7 bases fitting TRBD2. The germline CDR1 and CDR2 sequences are SGDLS and YYNGEE. The CDR3 spans 20 residues. V lost 0 bases to trimming and J lost 1 base; unmatched junction nucleotides: 17. The CDR3, as DNA: TGTGCCAGCAGCGTAGACCCAGCGGGAACATTTATGTACGGCACAGATACGCAGTATTTT. This codes for CASSVDPAGTFMYGTDTQYF.

This sequence joins TRBV27 and TRBJ2-5; D possibly corresponds to TRBD2 (6 bases). This CDR3 spans 15 amino acids. CDR1 MNHEY and CDR2 SMNVEV come from the germline V gene (reference sequence). V lost 6 bases and J 5 bases, leaving 19 bases between the germline ends. This CDR3 is CASRGWDSSGETQYF. Here the CDR3 DNA reads TGTGCCAGCAGGGGCTGGGACTCCTCGGGGGAGACCCAGTACTTC.

A remark on this clone: This sequence may be a read error, since a much larger clone differs from it by one base. The rearrangement links TRBV7-2 to TRBJ1-1; no reliable D call. V lost 1 base and J lost 1, with 4 bases in between. The CDR3 has 13 amino acids. Germline V gene data show CDR1 as SGHTA and CDR2 as FQGNSA. The CDR3 protein is CASSLGANTEAFF. CDR3 DNA: TGTGCCAGCAGCTTAGGGGCGAACACTGAAGCTTTCTTT.

The gene calls are TRBV5-1 and TRBJ1-1; D unresolved. The CDR3 spans 16 residues. V was pared by 3 bases and J by 1 base, with 16 bases between. The V gene's germline CDR1 is SGHRS and CDR2 YFSETQ. The CDR3 is CASSSGPPAPNTEAFF. CDR3 nucleotide sequence: TGCGCCAGCAGCTCGGGCCCGCCAGCCCCGAACACTGAAGCTTTCTTT.

This clone showed up just a few times. CDR3: CAWSVGARGYTF. CDR3 nucleotides: TGTGCCTGGAGTGTAGGAGCCAGGGGCTACACCTTC. The chain recombines TRBV30 with TRBJ1-2; no firm D call. The CDR3 totals 12 residues. Trimming took off 0 bases at V and 8 bases at J, with 10 bases between the two ends. The germline CDR1 and CDR2 sequences are GTSNPN and SVGIG (reference sequence). Looking up the rest from reference TRBV30 and TRBJ1-2 gives the full variable domain: SQTIHQWPATLVQPVGSPLSLECTVEGTSNPNLYWYRQAAGRGLQLLFYSVGIGQISSEVPQNLSASRPQDRQFILSSKKLLLSDSGFYLCAWSVGARGYTFGSGTRLTVV.

The chain couples TRBV11-1 to TRBJ2-3, with 7 nucleotides matching TRBD2. V shed 0 bases, J shed 5 bases, and the junction held 5 bases outside the gene matches. The CDR3 sequence is 15 residues long. Germline V CDR1 and CDR2: SGHAT, FQDESV (reference sequence). This CDR3 is CASSLAGGPIDTQYF. The CDR3 DNA is TGTGCCAGCAGCTTAGCGGGAGGGCCCATAGATACGCAGTATTTT.

The gene calls are TRBV6-7 and TRBJ1-1; 9 positions match TRBD1. TRBV6-7 is an open reading frame, and its role is uncertain. CDR3 length equals 14 residues. CDR3 coding DNA: TGTCTCCGACCGGGACAGGGTTTCAGCACTGAAGCTTTCTTT. It specifies CLRPGQGFSTEAFF.

V usage is TRBV5-1 and J usage is TRBJ2-3; TRBD1 matches at 7 bases. Germline-derived CDR1 and CDR2 are SGHRS and YFSETQ. V shed 7 bases and J 3 bases; nucleotides not matched to a gene: 11. The length of the CDR3 is 15 residues. The CDR3 sequence: CASGERGQGTDTQYF. The CDR3, as DNA: TGCGCCAGCGGAGAAAGGGGGCAGGGGACAGATACGCAGTATTTT.

This sequence joins TRBV6-1 and TRBJ1-2; no firm D call. This CDR3 is 16 amino acids long. Germline loops: CDR1 MNHNS, CDR2 SASEGT. With 4 bases removed from V and 5 bases from J, the gap between germline ends came to 20 bases. Here the CDR3 reads CASSAQSIGQVYGYTF. The DNA of the CDR3 is TGTGCCAGCAGTGCCCAGTCGATCGGGCAGGTGTATGGCTACACCTTC.

J is TRBJ1-1 and V is TRBV27; no clear D gene. CDR1 and CDR2 from the germline V gene are MNHEY and SMNVEV (reference sequence). CDR3 size: 16 residues. Trimming stripped 7 bases from V and 2 bases from J, with 20 bases between. CDR3 DNA: TGTGCCAGCACTCAAGGACGAGGGAAGGTTAACACTGAAGCTTTCTTT. Its protein product is CASTQGRGKVNTEAFF.

This sequence joins TRBV7-9 and TRBJ1-2; no definite D call. The CDR3 extends over 11 amino acids. Trimming pared 2 bases from V and 6 bases from J, leaving 4 bases between. Germline V CDR1 and CDR2: SEHNR, FQNEAQ (reference sequence). CDR3 region: CASSLSHGYTF. The CDR3 region has the DNA TGTGCCAGCAGCTTAAGTCATGGCTACACCTTC.

The chain has TRBV6-5 and TRBJ1-5, with 8 bases fitting TRBD1. Trimming cost V 6 bases and J 6 bases; bases outside gene matches: 7. Looked up from germline, CDR1 is MNHEY and CDR2 is SVGAGI. The CDR3 has 14 residues. The CDR3 nucleotides read TGTGCCAGCAGCCTCGACAGGGGCGGTCAGCCCCAGCATTTT. Its translation is CASSLDRGGQPQHF.

This clone turned up a few times. The CDR3 DNA follows: TGTGCCAGCAGCTCTTTACTAGCGGCGACCTACGAGCAGTACTTC. This codes for CASSSLLAATYEQYF. The V gene is TRBV7-2, the J gene TRBJ2-7; 8 bases fit TRBD2. The CDR3 totals 15 residues. The germline CDR1 and CDR2 sequences are SGHTA and FQGNSA. The V gene end was trimmed by 4 bases and the J gene end by 2 bases; junction bases not matched to a gene: 7.

This chain links TRBV2 with TRBJ1-5, with D maybe TRBD1 (5 bases). V was trimmed by 5 bases and J by 6 bases, leaving 11 bases between them. Germline CDR1 reads SNHLY; CDR2 reads FYNNEI. The CDR3 extends over 13 amino acids. The CDR3 loop reads CASSLGTFQPQHF. The CDR3 region has the DNA TGTGCCAGCAGTTTGGGGACCTTTCAGCCCCAGCATTTT. The whole variable domain, remainder taken from reference TRBV2 and TRBJ1-5, is EPEVTQTPSHQVTQMGQEVILRCVPISNHLYFYWYRQILGQKVEFLVSFYNNEISEKSEIFDDQFSVERPDGSNFTLKIRSTKLEDSAMYFCASSLGTFQPQHFGDGTRLSIL.

The J gene is TRBJ1-1, the V gene TRBV27; 7 nucleotides align to TRBD1. The germline gives CDR1 MNHEY, CDR2 SMNVEV (reference sequence). This CDR3 is 17 amino acids long. Unmatched junction bases numbered 18, after V lost 7 bases and J lost 4 bases. CDR3: CASIHRAQGRIPTEAFF. In DNA, the CDR3 is TGTGCCAGCATCCATAGGGCACAGGGGCGGATCCCCACTGAAGCTTTCTTT.

This chain connects TRBV5-1 to TRBJ1-3, with D possibly being TRBD1 (6 bases). The CDR3 contains 20 residues. Germline V CDR1 and CDR2: SGHRS, YFSETQ. Trimming left V 4 bases short and J 0 bases short, with 26 bases between. The CDR3 DNA reads TGCGCCAGCAGCCCGCTCGCCCCACCCGGGGGCCTCGACTCTGGAAACACCATATATTTT. It translates to CASSPLAPPGGLDSGNTIYF.

The sample holds many counts of this clone. V and J are TRBV4-1 and TRBJ1-3; 7 nucleotides align to TRBD1. The V gene's germline CDR1 is MGHRA and CDR2 YSYEKL. V lost 4 bases, J lost 3 bases, and 9 bases stayed unmatched. The CDR3 loop spans 16 amino acids. The CDR3 loop is CASSRDREVIGNTIYF. In DNA form, the CDR3 reads TGCGCCAGCAGCCGCGACAGGGAGGTAATTGGAAACACCATATATTTT.

The chain recombines TRBV28 with TRBJ2-3; D uncertain. V shed 5 bases and J shed 4 bases, with 10 bases lying between them. The CDR3 has 13 residues. From germline, CDR1 is MDHEN and CDR2 SYDVKM. CDR3: CASSPRVPDTQYF. The CDR3 bases are TGTGCCAGCAGTCCCCGGGTACCAGATACGCAGTATTTT. Supplemented by reference TRBV28 and TRBJ2-3, the full variable domain reads DVKVTQSSRYLVKRTGEKVFLECVQDMDHENMFWYRQDPGLGLRLIYFSYDVKMKEKGDIPEGYSVSREKKERFSLILESASTNQTSMYLCASSPRVPDTQYFGPGTRLTVL.